A single sample gave rise to the 17 T cell receptor beta chains below, sequenced in a study of identical twins. Using its own MiXCR run on the 5' RACE reads, TCRdb lists one record per CDR3 protein. The profile shows a few hundred thousand distinct CDR3 sequences, nearly 10% of them singletons. In addition, the sample was reused for a study of yellow fever vaccine responses in identical twins.

Sequencing used PBMCs. These receptors all stem from a woman aged 18-29 years in good health.

The J gene is TRBJ2-7, the V gene TRBV14; 7 positions agree with TRBD1. Germline V gives CDR1 SGHDN, CDR2 FVKESK. The CDR3 spans 14 residues. Unmatched junction bases numbered 10, after V lost 5 bases and J lost 6 bases. This chain's CDR3 is CASSNYRGGGEQYF. As DNA, the CDR3 is TGTGCCAGCAGCAATTACAGGGGTGGGGGCGAGCAGTACTTC.

This clonotype was observed at least ten times. The chain recombines TRBV5-1 with TRBJ2-7; tentatively, D is TRBD2 (6 bases). The CDR3 has 12 amino acids. CDR1 SGHRS and CDR2 YFSETQ come from the germline V gene. Deletions cut 8 bases from V and 5 bases from J, with 14 bases between. The CDR3 sequence is CASRESKNEQYF. The CDR3, as DNA: TGCGCCAGTCGGGAGTCGAAGAACGAGCAGTACTTC.

This chain joins TRBV7-2 and TRBJ1-2; TRBD1 matches 9 bases. With 4 bases clipped from V and 6 bases from J, the junction kept 6 bases outside the gene matches. CDR1 and CDR2 from the germline V gene are SGHTA and FQGNSA. The CDR3 consists of 14 residues. The CDR3 is CASSSWTGDHGYTF. In DNA form, the CDR3 reads TGTGCCAGCAGCTCATGGACAGGGGACCATGGCTACACCTTC.

The genes are TRBV29-1 and TRBJ2-6; TRBD1 matches at 8 bases. This CDR3 has 15 amino acids. The J segment lost 2 bases and the V segment lost 4 bases, leaving 4 bases of the junction unmatched. The germline gives CDR1 SQVTM, CDR2 ANQGSEA. The CDR3 reads CSVAGTGAGANVLTF. The CDR3 nucleotides read TGCAGCGTTGCAGGGACAGGTGCTGGGGCCAACGTCCTGACTTTC.

This clonotype has only a few counts. This chain connects TRBV24-1 to TRBJ2-1; TRBD2 might be the D (6 bases). The CDR3 runs 13 residues. Germline V lookup: CDR1 KGHDR, CDR2 SFDVKD. Deletions cut 1 base from V and 12 bases from J, with 12 bases between. The CDR3, as DNA: TGTGCCACCAGTGATTTTCGGCAGGGAGGGCAGTTCTTC. Translation: CATSDFRQGGQFF.

A few counts support this clonotype. V and J are TRBV18 and TRBJ2-1; tentatively, D is TRBD1 (6 bases). This CDR3 region has 16 residues. CDR1 and CDR2 from the germline V gene are KGHSH and LQKENI. V was pared by 1 base and J by 4 bases, with 14 bases between. The CDR3 DNA follows: TGTGCCAGCTCACCACAAGAAATTGGACAGTACAATGAGCAGTTCTTC. This encodes CASSPQEIGQYNEQFF.

This clonotype was seen many times. The chain uses TRBV10-3 and TRBJ2-3, with 7 nucleotides matching TRBD2. This CDR3 has 15 residues. V lost 0 bases to trimming and J lost 0 bases; unmatched junction nucleotides: 0. Looked up from germline, CDR1 is ENHRY and CDR2 is SYGVKD. Here the CDR3 DNA reads TGTGCCATCAGTGAGTCCGGGGGGAGCACAGATACGCAGTATTTT. This sequence encodes CAISESGGSTDTQYF.

This chain joins TRBV4-3 and TRBJ2-1; the match to TRBD1 covers 8 bases. Germline assignment: CDR1 LGHNA and CDR2 YSLEER. Trimming removed 5 bases from V and 5 bases from J; junction bases left unmatched: 5. This CDR3 region has 14 residues. The CDR3 DNA is TGCGCCAGCAGCTATACGGACAGGGACAATGAGCAGTTCTTC. Its protein is CASSYTDRDNEQFF.

This clonotype was counted between two and nine times. This chain connects TRBV4-2 to TRBJ2-3; 11 bases line up with TRBD2. The CDR3 consists of 17 residues. The trim removed 0 bases at V and 0 bases at J, leaving 2 bases unmatched. From germline, CDR1 is LGHNA and CDR2 YNFKEQ. The DNA for the CDR3 is TGTGCCAGCAGCCAAGATAGACTAGCGGGGAGCACAGATACGCAGTATTTT. This encodes CASSQDRLAGSTDTQYF.

This clonotype was counted many times. V gene TRBV6-2 or TRBV6-3 combines with J gene TRBJ2-7; D gene unclear. The CDR3 is made up of 11 amino acids. The ends were cut back, 3 bases at V and 2 bases at J, with 2 bases in the middle. Germline CDR1 and CDR2: MNHEY and SVGEGT. Written as DNA, the CDR3 is TGTGCCAGCAGTTATCCCTACGAGCAGTACTTC. This encodes CASSYPYEQYF.

This clonotype has more than one count but fewer than ten. This sequence joins TRBV27 and TRBJ1-6; no clear D. Germline CDR1 MNHEY, CDR2 SMNVEV (reference sequence). Trimming cost V 4 bases and J 4 bases, with 11 bases left between them. This CDR3 comprises 15 residues. The CDR3: CASSYRAPYNSPLHF. CDR3 sequence (DNA): TGTGCCAGCAGTTACCGGGCTCCTTATAATTCACCCCTCCACTTT.

This clonotype was counted between two and nine times. This rearrangement joins TRBV5-1 to TRBJ1-1, with a tentative D call TRBD1 (5 bases). The V gene's germline CDR1 is SGHRS and CDR2 YFSETQ. This CDR3 region has 15 residues. Deletions cut 2 bases from V and 2 bases from J, with 13 bases between. The CDR3 DNA reads as TGCGCCAGCAGCTTTCCCGACAGAACTAACACTGAAGCTTTCTTT. It is translated as CASSFPDRTNTEAFF.

As for this clonotype: One end of the junction is discordant with germline, which a read error may explain. This rearrangement joins TRBV7-7 to TRBJ2-1, with 10 bases identical to TRBD1. Germline V gives CDR1 SSHAT, CDR2 FNYEAQ (reference sequence). This CDR3 has 12 amino acids. CDR3 loop: CASSADRGEQFF. CDR3 coding DNA: TGTGCTAGCAGCGCGGACAGGGGGGAGCAGTTCTTC.

This clonotype was seen at least ten times. The chain is built from TRBV5-6 and TRBJ2-5; D is unresolved. The CDR3 runs 12 residues. V gave up 2 bases and J gave up 5 bases, with 7 bases separating them. The germline V gene has CDR1 SGHDT and CDR2 YYEEEE. CDR3 DNA sequence: TGTGCCAGCAGCTTTAGGCAGGAGACCCAGTACTTC. This translates into CASSFRQETQYF.

This clonotype has ten or more counts. The chain carries TRBV7-9 and TRBJ2-7; D may be TRBD2 (5 bases). The V gene lost 5 bases and the J gene lost 12 bases, with 17 bases spanning the gap. Germline-derived CDR1 and CDR2 are SEHNR and FQNEAQ (reference sequence). CDR3 length: 12 amino acids. CDR3 in amino acids: CASSQADGVLYF. The DNA of the CDR3 is TGTGCCAGCAGCCAAGCAGACGGGGTGCTGTACTTC.

V usage is TRBV20-1 and J usage is TRBJ2-5; 7 bases are shared with TRBD2. The CDR3 is made up of 17 amino acids. Germline values: CDR1 DFQATT, CDR2 SNEGSKA (reference sequence). V lost 0 bases and J lost 4; bases outside the gene matches: 14. As DNA, the CDR3 is TGCAGTGCTAGAGATTTGATAGCGGGCGCGCCCGGAGAGACCCAGTACTTC. Its translation is CSARDLIAGAPGETQYF.

Many counts were recorded for this clonotype. The J gene is TRBJ2-2, the V gene TRBV19; 7 bases fit TRBD1. Germline CDR1 LNHDA, CDR2 SQIVND (reference sequence). The CDR3 length is 14 residues. V lost 6 bases to trimming and J lost 3 bases; unmatched junction nucleotides: 4. The CDR3 bases are TGTGCCAGTAGACCGGGGACAGACACCGGGGAGCTGTTTTTT. This sequence encodes CASRPGTDTGELFF.